The 29 T cell receptor beta chains presented below share a single source sample, sequenced in a study of T cell repertoires in cytomegalovirus infection. One entry per CDR3 protein, called by TCRdb with MiXCR from the reads. Of some 300,000 distinct CDR3 sequences detected, 9.6% appear once; the ten largest clones hold approximately 2.3%. Material: PBMCs. The receptors shown here come from a human donor in good health (CMV status not recorded). Some clones in this sample may be carry-over from other donors' samples.

This clonotype showed up many times. The gene calls are TRBV4-1 and TRBJ1-1; D remains unclear. The CDR3 length is 15 residues. CDR1 is MGHRA, CDR2 YSYEKL, per germline. V was shortened by 3 bases and J by 0 bases, with 11 bases between the two germline ends. CDR3 in amino acids: CASSHDSQLNTEAFF. In nucleotides, the CDR3 is TGCGCCAGCAGCCATGATTCCCAGTTGAACACTGAAGCTTTCTTT.

This clonotype has ten or more counts. The V and J genes are TRBV6-5 and TRBJ1-3; D remains unclear. Per the germline V gene, CDR1 is MNHEY and CDR2 is SVGAGI. The CDR3 is 15 amino acids. With 2 bases removed from V and 0 bases from J, the gap between germline ends came to 8 bases. Here the CDR3 reads CASSYGGGSGNTIYF. DNA for the CDR3: TGTGCCAGCAGTTACGGAGGCGGCTCTGGAAACACCATATATTTT.

This clonotype was found many times. The chain links TRBV28 to TRBJ1-5, with 9 bases aligning to TRBD1. Germline V gene lookup returns CDR1 MDHEN and CDR2 SYDVKM. Losses at the gene ends were 6 bases for V and 10 bases for J; bases not matched to a gene: 10. The CDR3 has 14 residues. CDR3 DNA: TGTGCCAGCAGGTTAGGACAGGGGAGGGGCCCCCAGCATTTT. As protein: CASRLGQGRGPQHF.

Regarding this clonotype: One base away lies a much larger clone, so this may be a sequencing read error. The rearrangement joins TRBV10-2 to TRBJ2-7; 12 positions agree with TRBD2. The CDR3 loop spans 16 amino acids. Germline V lookup: CDR1 WSHSY, CDR2 SAAADI. The CDR3 is CASSEGLAGGQVEQCF. The CDR3 DNA reads TGCGCCAGCAGTGAAGGCCTAGCGGGGGGGCAGGTCGAGCAGTGCTTC.

This clonotype has ten or more counts. This sequence joins TRBV7-2 and TRBJ1-5; D not certain. Germline loops: CDR1 SGHTA, CDR2 FQGNSA. This CDR3 region has 15 residues. V was clipped by 3 bases and J by 0 bases, with 9 bases between them. CDR3 sequence reads: CASSFNGISNQPQHF. In nucleotides, the CDR3 is TGTGCCAGCAGCTTTAACGGAATTAGCAATCAGCCCCAGCATTTT.

V and J are TRBV6-6 and TRBJ2-3; D could derive from TRBD1 or TRBD2 (6 bases each). Per germline, CDR1 MNHNY and CDR2 SVGAGI (reference sequence). The CDR3 consists of 13 residues. V lost 10 bases and J 3 bases, leaving 14 bases between the germline ends. This CDR3 is CATGAQETDTQYF. The CDR3 DNA follows: TGTGCCACGGGGGCGCAGGAAACAGATACGCAGTATTTT.

V and J are TRBV20-1 and TRBJ1-3; no clear D. Germline V gives CDR1 DFQATT, CDR2 SNEGSKA (reference sequence). The V and J ends lost 5 bases and 1 base respectively, with 9 bases between them. The CDR3 totals 13 residues. This chain's CDR3 is CSAPGSSGNTIYF. The DNA of the CDR3 is TGCAGTGCTCCCGGGAGTTCTGGAAACACCATATATTTT.

The CDR3: CSVDRDSDNEQFF. The CDR3 DNA is TGCAGCGTTGACCGGGACAGCGACAATGAGCAGTTCTTC. The chain couples TRBV29-1 to TRBJ2-1; the match to TRBD1 covers 7 bases. CDR1 is SQVTM and CDR2 is ANQGSEA in the germline V gene. The length of the CDR3 is 13 residues. The junction had 4 bases not matched to a gene; V was cut back by 3 bases and J by 5 bases.

Only a few counts were recorded for this clonotype. The chain uses TRBV20-1 and TRBJ1-1; D possibly corresponds to TRBD1 (5 bases). This CDR3 has 14 residues. Per the germline V gene, CDR1 is DFQATT and CDR2 is SNEGSKA (reference sequence). Between the trimmed V and J ends, which lost 5 bases and 0 bases, there was a span of 13 bases. The CDR3 DNA reads TGCAGTGCTCGTTTACAGGATATGAACACTGAAGCTTTCTTT. This sequence encodes CSARLQDMNTEAFF.

The sample holds a few counts of this clonotype. The chain employs TRBV7-9 and TRBJ1-2; D may be TRBD1 (5 bases). Germline V CDR1 and CDR2: SEHNR, FQNEAQ (reference sequence). CDR3 size: 17 residues. V lost 2 bases to trimming and J lost 6 bases, with 22 bases between them. CDR3: CASSLTGGVRLSDGYTF. CDR3 coding DNA: TGTGCCAGCAGCTTAACCGGGGGAGTTAGGTTAAGCGATGGCTACACCTTC.

This clonotype has more than one count but fewer than ten. The rearrangement joins TRBV14 to TRBJ2-2; 11 bases are a match to TRBD2. Trimming at V came to 0 bases and at J to 9 bases, leaving 18 bases not matched to a gene. The CDR3 runs to 20 residues. CDR1 is SGHDN and CDR2 is FVKESK in the germline V gene. CDR3 coding DNA: TGTGCCAGCAGCCAAGAGAGTGGTCGGCGGATAGCGGGGGGGCCATGGGAGCTGTTTTTT. This gives the protein CASSQESGRRIAGGPWELFF.

This clonotype was observed a few times. The gene calls are TRBV20-1 and TRBJ2-3; D is unclear. This CDR3 has 12 residues. V lost 1 base and J 7 bases, leaving 9 bases between the germline ends. The germline CDR1 and CDR2 sequences are DFQATT and SNEGSKA (reference sequence). The CDR3 coding sequence is TGCAGTGCTAGAGGCGCCCCCTATACGCAGTATTTT. It specifies CSARGAPYTQYF.

This clonotype occurred many times. The chain carries TRBV28 and TRBJ1-1; 10 positions agree with TRBD1. After removal of 7 bases from V and 4 bases from J, the junction contained 12 bases not matched to a gene. CDR1 and CDR2 from the germline V gene are MDHEN and SYDVKM. CDR3 length: 16 amino acids. The CDR3 spells CASTSRDRGLGTEAFF. The CDR3 region has the DNA TGTGCCAGCACCTCTAGGGACAGGGGATTGGGCACTGAAGCTTTCTTT.

This clonotype was counted many times. The gene calls are TRBV27 and TRBJ2-1; 7 bases are a match to TRBD2. The germline V gene encodes CDR1 MNHEY and CDR2 SMNVEV (reference sequence). The V gene end was trimmed by 5 bases and the J gene end by 7 bases; junction bases not matched to a gene: 11. This CDR3 region has 15 residues. CDR3 in amino acids: CASSPSDRGGNEQFF. The CDR3 bases are TGTGCCAGCAGTCCCTCGGACCGCGGGGGTAATGAGCAGTTCTTC.

This clonotype was counted ten times or more. The CDR3 here is CASSFSGGRETQYF. DNA for the CDR3: TGTGCCAGCAGTTTTTCGGGGGGCCGTGAGACCCAGTACTTC. V and J are TRBV28 and TRBJ2-5; a weak D match, TRBD2 (7 bases). The germline V gene has CDR1 MDHEN and CDR2 SYDVKM. The V end lost 3 bases, the J end lost 5 bases, and 13 bases lay between the germline ends. The CDR3 extends over 14 amino acids.

This clonotype was found a few times. The CDR3 nucleotides read TGTGCCAGCAGTCCTATTCCAGATACGCAGTATTTT. It specifies CASSPIPDTQYF. The chain links TRBV12-3 or TRBV12-4 to TRBJ2-3; D is undetermined. The CDR3 is 12 amino acids. The V gene lost 5 bases and the J gene lost 4 bases, with 7 bases spanning the gap.

This clonotype was seen many times. The chain has TRBV7-2 and TRBJ1-3, with 8 positions matching TRBD1. This CDR3 spans 17 amino acids. The V segment lost 2 bases and the J segment 0 bases; nucleotides outside the gene matches: 6. Germline CDR1 is SGHTA and CDR2 is FQGNSA. The DNA of the CDR3 is TGTGCCAGCAGCTTAAGGACAGGGCCAAGCTCTGGAAACACCATATATTTT. Its protein product is CASSLRTGPSSGNTIYF.

This clonotype was recorded a few times. V is TRBV29-1 and J is TRBJ2-7; D possibly corresponds to TRBD2 (6 bases). Germline CDR1 is SQVTM and CDR2 is ANQGSEA. The CDR3 runs to 13 residues. With 6 bases removed from V and 7 bases from J, the gap between germline ends came to 19 bases. CDR3 nucleotide sequence: TGCAGCGTAGCCGGGACTGCAAAAGGGGAGCAGTACGTC. Protein sequence: CSVAGTAKGEQYV.

This clonotype was recorded a few times. The V gene is TRBV7-9, the J gene TRBJ2-7; D might be TRBD1 (5 bases). V dropped 4 bases and J dropped 0 bases, with 7 bases sitting between them. This CDR3 region has 13 residues. Germline assignment: CDR1 SEHNR and CDR2 FQNEAQ (reference sequence). In DNA, the CDR3 is TGTGCCAGCAGCTCGGACATCTCCTACGAGCAGTACTTC. It translates to CASSSDISYEQYF.

The chain links TRBV29-1 to TRBJ1-3; no clear D. Germline values: CDR1 SQVTM, CDR2 ANQGSEA. V lost 1 base to trimming and J lost 7 bases, with 11 bases between them. The CDR3 covers 13 residues. CDR3 amino acids: CSVEGPAWNTIYF. CDR3 nucleotide sequence: TGCAGCGTTGAAGGCCCCGCTTGGAACACCATATATTTT.

V is TRBV4-3 and J is TRBJ1-1; D perhaps matches TRBD1 (6 bases). Germline values: CDR1 LGHNA, CDR2 YSLEER. This CDR3 region has 14 residues. Trimming shortened V by 4 bases and J by 4 bases, and 13 bases separated the two germline ends. CDR3 sequence reads: CASSPGQPVTEAFF. CDR3 DNA sequence: TGCGCCAGCAGCCCAGGACAGCCCGTCACTGAAGCTTTCTTT.

This clonotype was recorded at least ten times. This sequence joins TRBV6-2 or TRBV6-3 and TRBJ2-1; 8 nucleotides agree with TRBD1. CDR3 length equals 15 residues. The V gene's germline CDR1 is MNHEY and CDR2 SVGEGT. Unmatched junction bases numbered 4, after V lost 6 bases and J lost 0 bases. The CDR3 is CASSLDRVSYNEQFF. In DNA, the CDR3 is TGTGCCAGCAGCCTGGACAGGGTCTCCTACAATGAGCAGTTCTTC.

This clonotype was observed at least ten times. The V call is TRBV7-2, the J call TRBJ2-1; D not resolved. The CDR3 runs to 14 residues. V lost 1 base and J lost 3, with 7 bases in between. The germline V gene encodes CDR1 SGHTA and CDR2 FQGNSA. The CDR3 coding sequence is TGTGCCAGCAGCTTAGAATGGGACTACAATGAGCAGTTCTTC. Its protein product is CASSLEWDYNEQFF.

A note on this clonotype: This clone may be a read error of a much larger clone one base away. The V and J genes are TRBV6-5 and TRBJ2-3; no clear D gene. This CDR3 contains 13 residues. Germline V gives CDR1 MNHEY, CDR2 SVGAGI. V dropped 2 bases and J dropped 4 bases, with 7 bases sitting between them. The CDR3 here is CASSYSNADTQYF. For the CDR3, the DNA is TGTGCCAGCAGTTACAGCAACGCAGATACGCAGTATTTT.

The chain has TRBV12-3 or TRBV12-4 and TRBJ2-1; D is possibly TRBD2 (7 bases). CDR3 size: 14 residues. The V gene lost 6 bases and the J gene lost 5 bases, with 14 bases spanning the gap. The CDR3 sequence is CASSPRGGDNEQFF. The CDR3 DNA is TGTGCCAGCAGCCCTAGGGGGGGGGACAATGAGCAGTTCTTC.

This clonotype showed up many times. The chain has TRBV7-2 and TRBJ2-3; TRBD2 matches at 7 bases. The CDR3 is 16 residues long. With V trimmed by 4 bases and J by 4 bases, 11 bases remained unmatched. CDR1 and CDR2 (germline): SGHTA, FQGNSA. The CDR3: CASSSLGAGSPDTQYF. CDR3 sequence (DNA): TGTGCCAGCAGCTCGTTAGGAGCGGGGTCGCCAGATACGCAGTATTTT. The full variable domain, in which reference TRBV7-2 and TRBJ2-3 provide the parts outside the CDR3, is GAGVSQSPSNKVTEKGKDVELRCDPISGHTALYWYRQSLGQGLEFLIYFQGNSAPDKSGLPSDRFSAERTGGSVSTLTIQRTQQEDSAVYLCASSSLGAGSPDTQYFGPGTRLTVL.

Ten or more counts support this clonotype. The genes are TRBV19 and TRBJ1-5; D is uncertain. Germline V CDR1 and CDR2: LNHDA, SQIVND (reference sequence). The length of the CDR3 is 12 residues. V was trimmed by 2 bases and J by 5 bases, leaving 4 bases between them. CDR3 loop: CASSILDQPQHF. CDR3 coding DNA: TGTGCCAGTAGTATACTCGATCAGCCCCAGCATTTT.

The table lists this clonotype with many counts. The chain employs TRBV6-6 and TRBJ1-5; unclear D gene. V lost 2 bases and J 5 bases, leaving 10 bases between the germline ends. The CDR3 contains 14 residues. Germline V gene data show CDR1 as MNHNY and CDR2 as SVGAGI (reference sequence). The CDR3 sequence is CASSYDRNYQPQHF. CDR3 nucleotide sequence: TGTGCCAGCAGTTACGACCGCAATTATCAGCCCCAGCATTTT.

This clonotype was observed many times. V usage is TRBV5-1 and J usage is TRBJ1-1, with D perhaps TRBD1 (5 bases). Germline CDR1 reads SGHRS; CDR2 reads YFSETQ. This CDR3 comprises 15 residues. V was cut by 0 bases and J by 5 bases, with 14 bases left in between. The CDR3 loop reads CASSLEAGPRTEAFF. As DNA, the CDR3 is TGCGCCAGCAGCTTGGAAGCAGGGCCTAGGACTGAAGCTTTCTTT. Full variable domain (rest looked up from reference TRBV5-1 and TRBJ1-1): KAGVTQTPRYLIKTRGQQVTLSCSPISGHRSVSWYQQTPGQGLQFLFEYFSETQRNKGNFPGRFSGRQFSNSRSEMNVSTLELGDSALYLCASSLEAGPRTEAFFGQGTRLTVV.